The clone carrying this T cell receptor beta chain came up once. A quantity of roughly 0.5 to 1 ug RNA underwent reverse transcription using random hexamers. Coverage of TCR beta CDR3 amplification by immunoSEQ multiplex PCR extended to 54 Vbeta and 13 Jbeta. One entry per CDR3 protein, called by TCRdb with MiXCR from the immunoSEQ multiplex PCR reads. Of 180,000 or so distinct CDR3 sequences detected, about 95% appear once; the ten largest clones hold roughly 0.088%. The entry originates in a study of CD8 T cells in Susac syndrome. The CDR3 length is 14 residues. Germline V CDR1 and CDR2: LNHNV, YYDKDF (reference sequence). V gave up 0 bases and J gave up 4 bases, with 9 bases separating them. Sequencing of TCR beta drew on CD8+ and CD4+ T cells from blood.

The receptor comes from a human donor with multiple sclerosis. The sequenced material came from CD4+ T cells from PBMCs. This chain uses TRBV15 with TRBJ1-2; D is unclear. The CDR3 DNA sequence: TGTGCCACCAGCAGAGAAGTAAGGGTCTATGGCTACACCTTC. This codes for CATSREVRVYGYTF.